This T cell receptor beta chain was identified in a study of cytomegalovirus exposure and HLA in healthy donors. Study outcomes and limitations: Across HLA loci, a later analysis found differing TCR association rates, with DRB1 most and HLA-C fewest. It was taken for granted in presence/absence analyses that sequencing depth across donors was roughly uniform.

This CDR3 spans 13 amino acids. Unmatched junction bases numbered 7, after V lost 3 bases and J lost 10 bases. Germline V gives CDR1 MNHNS, CDR2 SASEGT. In the PCR, 60 Vbeta and 13 Jbeta primers were used. Produced via immunoSEQ multiplex PCR; TCRdb's table is partial and in-frame only. The data show under 200,000 clones, around 67% seen once. As for this clone: Its antigen is unidentified. Other DNA sequences in the sample encode the same CDR3.

The source of this sequence is a young woman in good health and CMV-seropositive. V usage is TRBV6-1 and J usage is TRBJ1-2, with 8 bases aligning to TRBD1. Sequenced sample: PBMCs. The DNA for the CDR3 is TGTGCCAGCAGTGATCTACAGGGGGACTCCTACACCTTC. Protein sequence: CASSDLQGDSYTF.